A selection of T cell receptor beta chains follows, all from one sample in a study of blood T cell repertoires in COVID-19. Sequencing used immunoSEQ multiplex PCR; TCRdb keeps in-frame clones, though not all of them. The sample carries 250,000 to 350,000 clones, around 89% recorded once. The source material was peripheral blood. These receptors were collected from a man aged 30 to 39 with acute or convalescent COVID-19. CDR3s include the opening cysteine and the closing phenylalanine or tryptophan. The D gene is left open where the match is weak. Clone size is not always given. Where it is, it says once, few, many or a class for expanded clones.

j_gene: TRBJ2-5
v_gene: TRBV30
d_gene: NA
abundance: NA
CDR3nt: TGTGCCTGGAGTCAGGACAACCAAGAGACCCAGTACTTC
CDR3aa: CAWSQDNQETQYF

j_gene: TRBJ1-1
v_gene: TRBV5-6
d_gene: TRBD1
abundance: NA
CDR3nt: TGTGCCAGCGACACCCGCGGACAGGGGGTCAACACTGAAGCTTTCTTT
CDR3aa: CASDTRGQGVNTEAFF

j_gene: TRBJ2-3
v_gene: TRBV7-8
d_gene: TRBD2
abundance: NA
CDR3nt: TGTGCCAGCAGCCCGCCAGCTAGCGGGAAGGATACGCAGTATTTT
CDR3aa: CASSPPASGKDTQYF

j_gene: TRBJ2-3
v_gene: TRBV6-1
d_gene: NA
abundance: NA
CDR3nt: TGTGCCAGCAGTGAACGAGGACTTCGCACAGATACGCAGTATTTT
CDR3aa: CASSERGLRTDTQYF

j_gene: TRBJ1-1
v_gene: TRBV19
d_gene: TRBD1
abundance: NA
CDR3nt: TGTGCCAGTAGTCCGTGGACAGGGCGGAACACTGAAGCTTTCTTT
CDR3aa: CASSPWTGRNTEAFF

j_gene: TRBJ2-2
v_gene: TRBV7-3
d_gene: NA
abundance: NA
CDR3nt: TGTGCCAGCAGCTTAGCGTACACCGGGGAGCTGTTTTTT
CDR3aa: CASSLAYTGELFF

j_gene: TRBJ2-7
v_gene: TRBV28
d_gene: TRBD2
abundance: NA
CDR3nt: TGTGCCACCAGAAGCGGGGGGGCATCCTACGAGCAGTACTTC
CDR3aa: CATRSGGASYEQYF

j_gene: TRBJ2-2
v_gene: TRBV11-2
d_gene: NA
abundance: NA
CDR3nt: TGTGCCAGCAGCCCGTGGGCACAGGGCAACACCGGGGAGCTGTTTTTT
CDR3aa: CASSPWAQGNTGELFF

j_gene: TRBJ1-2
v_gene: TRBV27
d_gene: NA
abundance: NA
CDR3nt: TGTGCCAGCAGTCCTGTCCAGGGCCATGGCTACACCTTC
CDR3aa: CASSPVQGHGYTF

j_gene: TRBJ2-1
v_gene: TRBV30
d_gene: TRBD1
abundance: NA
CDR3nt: TGTGCCTGGAGTAGCCAGGGGGCGAGACGTGAGCAGTTCTTC
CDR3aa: CAWSSQGARREQFF

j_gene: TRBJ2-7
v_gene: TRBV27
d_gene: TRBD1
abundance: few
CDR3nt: TGTGCCAGCAAATTCACAGTATACGGGACAGTTTACGAGCAGTACTTC
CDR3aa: CASKFTVYGTVYEQYF

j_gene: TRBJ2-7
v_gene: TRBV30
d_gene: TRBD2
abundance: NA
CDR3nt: TGTGCCTGGAGACTAGCGGGGACTACGGCGCAGTACTTC
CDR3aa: CAWRLAGTTAQYF

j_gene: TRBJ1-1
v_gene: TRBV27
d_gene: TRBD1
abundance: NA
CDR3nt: TGTGCCAGCTCCCACTGGGGACAGGGAGCCTATGAAGCTTTCTTT
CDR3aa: CASSHWGQGAYEAFF

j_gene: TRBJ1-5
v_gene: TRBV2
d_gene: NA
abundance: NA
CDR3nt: TGTGCCAGCAGTGAAGGGGAGGTGGATCAGCCCCAGCATTTT
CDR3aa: CASSEGEVDQPQHF

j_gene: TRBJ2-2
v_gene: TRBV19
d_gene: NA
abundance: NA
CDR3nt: TGTGCCAGTAGTATAGAAACAGGGTCAACCGGGGAGCTGTTTTTT
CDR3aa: CASSIETGSTGELFF

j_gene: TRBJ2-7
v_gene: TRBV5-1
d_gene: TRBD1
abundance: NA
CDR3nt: TGCGCCAGCAGCTTGGGGGGTACAGGGGGCACCTACGAGCAGTACTTC
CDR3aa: CASSLGGTGGTYEQYF